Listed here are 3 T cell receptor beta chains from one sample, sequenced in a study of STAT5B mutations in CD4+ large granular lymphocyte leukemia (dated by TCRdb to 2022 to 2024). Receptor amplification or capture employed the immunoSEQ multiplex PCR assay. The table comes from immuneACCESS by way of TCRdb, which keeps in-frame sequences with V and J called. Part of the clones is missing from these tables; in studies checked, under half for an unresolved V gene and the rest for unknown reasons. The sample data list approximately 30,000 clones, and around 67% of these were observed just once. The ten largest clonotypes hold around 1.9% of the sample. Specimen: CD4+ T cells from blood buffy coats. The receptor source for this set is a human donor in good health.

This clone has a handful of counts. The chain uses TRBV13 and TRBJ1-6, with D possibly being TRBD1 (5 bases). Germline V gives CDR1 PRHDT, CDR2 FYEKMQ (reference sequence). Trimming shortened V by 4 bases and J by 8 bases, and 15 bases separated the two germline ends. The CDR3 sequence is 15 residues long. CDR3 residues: CASSSLDSTDSPLHF. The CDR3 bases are TGTGCCAGCAGCTCCCTCGACAGTACAGATTCACCCCTCCACTTT.

This CDR3 is CASSLGLQNYGYTF. CDR3 nucleotide sequence: TGTGCCAGCAGCCTAGGCCTACAGAACTATGGCTACACCTTC. The genes are TRBV5-8 and TRBJ1-2, with D unresolved. Germline V gives CDR1 SGHTS, CDR2 YDEGEE. The length of the CDR3 is 14 residues. V was clipped by 4 bases and J by 2 bases, with 12 bases between them.

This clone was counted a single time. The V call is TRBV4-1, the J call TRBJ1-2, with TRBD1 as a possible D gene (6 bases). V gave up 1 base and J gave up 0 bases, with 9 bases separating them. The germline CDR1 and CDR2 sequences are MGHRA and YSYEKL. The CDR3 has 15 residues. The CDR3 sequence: CASSQGGASNYGYTF. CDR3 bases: TGCGCCAGCAGCCAAGGGGGGGCTTCTAACTATGGCTACACCTTC.